Below, 10 T cell receptor beta chains from the same sample are listed, as sequenced in a study of control samples from healthy donors and cancer patients. The table came from immunoSEQ multiplex PCR; TCRdb's copy has only in-frame clones and leaves some out. The sample lists 130,000 or so clones, 80% to 90% occurring once. The sample taken for sequencing was blood. Receptors were obtained from a man aged 50 to 60 in good health.

The chain couples TRBV4-1 to TRBJ1-2; no clear D gene. V shed 1 base and J shed 0 bases, with 15 bases lying between them. The CDR3 is 17 residues long. The germline V gene encodes CDR1 MGHRA and CDR2 YSYEKL. CDR3 bases: TGCGCCAGCAGCCAAGTCCAAGCAACAGCCACTAACTATGGCTACACCTTC. It codes for CASSQVQATATNYGYTF.

The chain carries TRBV2 and TRBJ2-7; D possibly corresponds to TRBD1 (5 bases). The germline gives CDR1 SNHLY, CDR2 FYNNEI. V lost 7 bases to trimming and J lost 0 bases, with 7 bases between them. CDR3 length equals 12 residues. CDR3 amino acids: CASKTDSYEQYF. The CDR3 DNA sequence: TGTGCCAGCAAGACAGACTCCTACGAGCAGTACTTC.

The CDR3 reads CASSGREDQPQHF. The CDR3 DNA reads TGTGCCAGCTCCGGGAGGGAAGATCAGCCCCAGCATTTT. This rearrangement joins TRBV6-5 to TRBJ1-5; D remains ambiguous. Looked up from germline, CDR1 is MNHEY and CDR2 is SVGAGI. The CDR3 totals 13 residues. With 8 bases removed from V and 5 bases from J, the gap between germline ends came to 13 bases.

The chain employs TRBV15 and TRBJ2-3; 10 bases are shared with TRBD2. The CDR3 sequence is 15 residues long. V shed 5 bases, J shed 4 bases, and the junction held 6 bases outside the gene matches. Germline lookup yields CDR1 LNHNV and CDR2 YYDKDF (reference sequence). This CDR3 reads CATSLQRGGPDTQYF. The CDR3 region has the DNA TGTGCCACCAGCCTACAGCGGGGGGGCCCAGATACGCAGTATTTT.

The chain has TRBV4-3 and TRBJ1-2; perhaps TRBD1 as D (6 bases). The CDR3 has 17 amino acids. Looked up from germline, CDR1 is LGHNA and CDR2 is YSLEER. Trimming left V 2 bases short and J 0 bases short, with 16 bases between. CDR3 DNA sequence: TGCGCCAGCAGCCAAATAACAGGGACACAGACTAACTATGGCTACACCTTC. Translating gives CASSQITGTQTNYGYTF.

The V and J genes are TRBV7-2 and TRBJ1-4; TRBD1 agrees at 7 bases. The V segment lost 3 bases and the J segment 0 bases; nucleotides outside the gene matches: 4. The germline gives CDR1 SGHTA, CDR2 FQGNSA. CDR3 length: 16 amino acids. CDR3 region: CASSLLQGSTNEKLFF. CDR3 DNA: TGTGCCAGCAGCTTGCTACAGGGGTCAACTAATGAAAAACTGTTTTTT.

The V call is TRBV9, the J call TRBJ1-6; the D is unclear. Germline values: CDR1 SGDLS, CDR2 YYNGEE. Trimming took off 0 bases at V and 6 bases at J, with 7 bases between the two ends. This CDR3 has 14 residues. CDR3 sequence: CASSVGQLNSPLHF. CDR3 bases: TGTGCCAGCAGCGTAGGGCAGCTTAATTCACCCCTCCACTTT.

This clone was observed a few times. This sequence joins TRBV7-2 and TRBJ1-1; D possibly corresponds to TRBD1 (6 bases). Trimming stripped 5 bases from V and 2 bases from J, with 12 bases between. In germline, CDR1 is SGHTA, CDR2 FQGNSA. This CDR3 has 14 amino acids. DNA for the CDR3: TGTGCCAGCAGCGTGGGACACAGCAACACTGAAGCTTTCTTT. Residues: CASSVGHSNTEAFF.

The chain is built from TRBV4-1 and TRBJ2-3, with D perhaps TRBD1 (5 bases). The CDR3 consists of 17 residues. Germline lookup yields CDR1 MGHRA and CDR2 YSYEKL. Trimming took 0 bases from V and 2 from J, leaving 15 bases between them. The CDR3 nucleotides read TGCGCCAGCAGCCAAGATCCTCCAGGGCCGGTCACAGATACGCAGTATTTT. Translation: CASSQDPPGPVTDTQYF.

This clone showed up just once. V usage is TRBV9 and J usage is TRBJ2-3, with 11 bases lining up with TRBD2. Germline V gene lookup returns CDR1 SGDLS and CDR2 YYNGEE. The V and J ends lost 1 base and 6 bases, in that order; junction bases with no gene match: 7. The CDR3 spans 16 residues. Here the CDR3 DNA reads TGTGCCAGCAGCGTAAGACTAGCGGGGTCCGCGGATACGCAGTATTTT. Translated: CASSVRLAGSADTQYF. The entire variable domain, with the rest obtained from reference TRBV9 and TRBJ2-3, is as follows: DSGVTQTPKHLITATGQRVTLRCSPRSGDLSVYWYQQSLDQGLQFLIQYYNGEERAKGNILERFSAQQFPDLHSELNLSSLELGDSALYFCASSVRLAGSADTQYFGPGTRLTVL.